The 20 T cell receptor beta chains below all came from one sample that was sequenced in a study of T-cell memory formation after mild COVID-19. In TCRdb, the 5' RACE reads were re-called with MiXCR into one record per CDR3 protein. The table shows about 110,000 distinct CDR3 sequences, with over 10% occurring only once. Sequenced input: PBMCs or a T cell subset sorted from them (not recorded which). The origin of the receptors is an adult woman who had mild COVID-19 (a few samples of this study predate the infection). Cell type and time point are not known.

This clonotype was counted a few times. The chain recombines TRBV7-9 with TRBJ1-4, with a tentative D call TRBD1 (6 bases). The CDR3 sequence is 16 residues long. Trimming left V 0 bases short and J 3 bases short, with 11 bases between. Germline V lookup: CDR1 SEHNR, CDR2 FQNEAQ (reference sequence). CDR3: CASSLAWTASNEKLFF. The DNA of the CDR3 is TGTGCCAGCAGCTTAGCGTGGACAGCTTCTAATGAAAAACTGTTTTTT.

This clonotype occurred a few times. The chain has TRBV6-5 and TRBJ2-7; TRBD2 is a possible D gene (5 bases). Germline V CDR1 and CDR2: MNHEY, SVGAGI. CDR3 length: 15 amino acids. Trimming left V 4 bases short and J 0 bases short, with 13 bases between. The CDR3 spells CASSFFPGSSYEQYF. The DNA of the CDR3 is TGTGCCAGCAGTTTTTTTCCGGGATCCTCCTACGAGCAGTACTTC.

The V gene is TRBV12-3 or TRBV12-4, the J gene TRBJ2-3; 9 positions match TRBD2. The CDR3 spans 15 residues. The V and J ends lost 5 bases and 2 bases, in that order; junction bases with no gene match: 5. CDR3 DNA sequence: TGTGCCAGCAGTCCCGGGACTAGCCCCACAGATACGCAGTATTTT. Amino acids: CASSPGTSPTDTQYF.

The gene calls are TRBV7-6 and TRBJ2-7, with no clear D. The CDR3 runs 15 residues. V lost 1 base and J 4 bases, leaving 14 bases between the germline ends. The V gene's germline CDR1 is SGHVS and CDR2 FNYEAQ. The CDR3 reads CASSLVRARRYEQYF. In DNA, the CDR3 is TGTGCCAGCAGCTTAGTAAGGGCCAGGCGTTACGAGCAGTACTTC.

This clonotype has a handful of counts. V and J are TRBV3-1 and TRBJ2-7; unclear D gene. V dropped 3 bases and J dropped 3 bases, with 15 bases sitting between them. The CDR3 runs 15 residues. Germline V CDR1 and CDR2: LGHDT, YNNKEL (reference sequence). This chain's CDR3 is CASSHSGLGNYEQYF. In DNA, the CDR3 is TGTGCCAGCAGCCACAGTGGGTTGGGCAACTACGAGCAGTACTTC.

In this sample, this clonotype turned up a few times. The chain links TRBV6-5 to TRBJ2-1, with D unresolved. Looked up from germline, CDR1 is MNHEY and CDR2 is SVGAGI. V was shortened by 5 bases and J by 10 bases, with 12 bases between the two germline ends. The CDR3 spans 12 residues. CDR3 nucleotide sequence: TGTGCCAGCAGTGGAGACCGACGGGAGCAGTTCTTC. Translated: CASSGDRREQFF.

This clonotype was counted only a few times. The chain employs TRBV20-1 and TRBJ2-7, with D perhaps given as TRBD1 or TRBD2 (5 bases each). This CDR3 region has 12 residues. The germline gives CDR1 DFQATT, CDR2 SNEGSKA (reference sequence). V was clipped by 3 bases and J by 3 bases, with 9 bases between them. The CDR3 spells CSARRGGYEQYF. CDR3 in DNA: TGCAGTGCTAGGAGGGGCGGCTACGAGCAGTACTTC.

The chain combines TRBV19 with TRBJ2-1; D uncertain. The CDR3 sequence is 10 residues long. Trimming pared 10 bases from V and 8 bases from J, leaving 9 bases between. The germline V gene has CDR1 LNHDA and CDR2 SQIVND (reference sequence). The CDR3 coding sequence is TGTGCCACCAGATTGGATGAGCAGTTCTTC. As protein: CATRLDEQFF.

In this sample, this clonotype turned up many times. The rearrangement links TRBV29-1 to TRBJ2-5; D remains ambiguous. V lost 7 bases and J 7 bases, leaving 22 bases between the germline ends. Per germline, CDR1 SQVTM and CDR2 ANQGSEA. The CDR3 has 14 residues. CDR3 coding DNA: TGCAGCGCCCATGCCCTATCAGTGGTCGGGACCCAGTACTTC. Protein sequence: CSAHALSVVGTQYF.

This chain connects TRBV19 to TRBJ2-7; D gene ambiguous. Germline V gives CDR1 LNHDA, CDR2 SQIVND (reference sequence). CDR3 size: 14 residues. The V gene lost 0 bases and the J gene lost 0 bases, with 6 bases spanning the gap. In DNA form, the CDR3 reads TGTGCCAGTAGTATAGATCAAGTCTCCTACGAGCAGTACTTC. This gives the protein CASSIDQVSYEQYF.

This clonotype was seen only a few times. The rearrangement uses TRBV2 and TRBJ2-7, with D possibly TRBD2 on 6 matching bases. Germline lookup yields CDR1 SNHLY and CDR2 FYNNEI. The CDR3 is 11 amino acids. The ends were cut back, 9 bases at V and 12 bases at J, with 18 bases in the middle. CDR3 sequence: CARLEAGSWYF. CDR3 coding DNA: TGTGCCAGACTGGAGGCGGGATCATGGTACTTC.

The table lists this clonotype with many counts. The chain carries TRBV15 and TRBJ2-1; the D is unclear. CDR3 length: 14 residues. Trimming shortened V by 0 bases and J by 6 bases, and 9 bases separated the two germline ends. Germline V gene lookup returns CDR1 LNHNV and CDR2 YYDKDF (reference sequence). Written as DNA, the CDR3 is TGTGCCACCAGCAGAGATCGTTTCCCCAATGAGCAGTTCTTC. This translates into CATSRDRFPNEQFF.

This clonotype was found a few times. The genes are TRBV4-3 and TRBJ1-1, with D possibly matching TRBD1 (5 bases). CDR3 size: 15 residues. Germline assignment: CDR1 LGHNA and CDR2 YSLEER. V gave up 0 bases and J gave up 9 bases, with 17 bases separating them. The CDR3 nucleotides are TGCGCCAGCAGCCAAGATCCTGGGGGACGTGCTAAAGCTTTCTTT. Its translation: CASSQDPGGRAKAFF.

This clonotype showed up just a few times. V gene TRBV7-9 combines with J gene TRBJ2-7; 8 nucleotides align to TRBD1. This CDR3 has 16 amino acids. Germline V gene lookup returns CDR1 SEHNR and CDR2 FQNEAQ (reference sequence). The V and J ends lost 5 bases and 0 bases, in that order; junction bases with no gene match: 9. CDR3 in amino acids: CASSRQGPTLSYEQYF. The CDR3 nucleotides are TGTGCCAGCAGCCGACAGGGGCCGACGCTCTCCTACGAGCAGTACTTC.

J is TRBJ2-7 and V is TRBV7-9; possible D gene TRBD1, 6 bases. CDR3 size: 16 residues. V gave up 5 bases and J gave up 3 bases, with 20 bases separating them. Germline loops: CDR1 SEHNR, CDR2 FQNEAQ (reference sequence). The CDR3 DNA reads as TGTGCCAGCAGCGCAGACGACAGGCCCTCGGTCTACGAGCAGTACTTC. Protein product: CASSADDRPSVYEQYF.

The chain is built from TRBV5-1 and TRBJ2-7; 8 nucleotides line up with TRBD2. The CDR3 sequence is 12 residues long. Trimming cost V 6 bases and J 5 bases; bases outside gene matches: 4. Germline values: CDR1 SGHRS, CDR2 YFSETQ. CDR3 sequence (DNA): TGCGCCAGCACCATCGGGGGGGACGAGCAGTACTTC. It codes for CASTIGGDEQYF.

This clonotype was seen a few times. This rearrangement joins TRBV4-1 to TRBJ2-7; D perhaps matches TRBD2 (5 bases). Per the germline V gene, CDR1 is MGHRA and CDR2 is YSYEKL. The CDR3 length is 16 residues. Trimming cost V 0 bases and J 7 bases, with 19 bases left between them. The CDR3 reads CASSQDLHNSAREQYF. In DNA form, the CDR3 reads TGCGCCAGCAGCCAAGATCTTCATAATAGCGCAAGGGAGCAGTACTTC.

This chain's CDR3 is CASSVDSGGPTYEQYF. The CDR3 bases are TGTGCCAGCAGCGTAGACTCCGGGGGGCCGACCTACGAGCAGTACTTC. This chain connects TRBV9 to TRBJ2-7; D might be TRBD2 (7 bases). V dropped 0 bases and J dropped 2 bases, with 15 bases sitting between them. The CDR3 sequence is 16 residues long. The germline gives CDR1 SGDLS, CDR2 YYNGEE.

This clonotype has a handful of counts. V and J are TRBV28 and TRBJ2-5; D is unclear. Germline loops: CDR1 MDHEN, CDR2 SYDVKM. This CDR3 is built from 13 residues. Trimming stripped 8 bases from V and 3 bases from J, with 13 bases between. The CDR3 reads CASCGKIEETQYF. Written as DNA, the CDR3 is TGTGCCAGCTGTGGGAAAATAGAAGAGACCCAGTACTTC.

The V and J genes are TRBV9 and TRBJ2-7, with 9 bases matching TRBD1. The V gene end was trimmed by 4 bases and the J gene end by 2 bases; junction bases not matched to a gene: 4. CDR1 and CDR2 from the germline V gene are SGDLS and YYNGEE. CDR3 size: 14 residues. The CDR3 region is CASSLGTGPYEQYF. The CDR3 nucleotides are TGTGCCAGCAGCCTCGGGACAGGGCCCTACGAGCAGTACTTC. Drawing the rest from reference TRBV9 and TRBJ2-7, the complete variable domain is DSGVTQTPKHLITATGQRVTLRCSPRSGDLSVYWYQQSLDQGLQFLIQYYNGEERAKGNILERFSAQQFPDLHSELNLSSLELGDSALYFCASSLGTGPYEQYFGPGTRLTVT.